This TCR beta chain came from a study of beta chain features in type 1 diabetes. The entirety of the isolated RNA underwent reverse transcription, so expressed TCRB transcripts were sequenced. TCRdb's copy holds only in-frame clones and misses some; the assay was immunoSEQ multiplex PCR. The sample holds over 100,000 clones, 40% seen once. Stem cell-like memory, regulatory, central memory and naive CD4+ cells were sorted via CD45RO/CCR7/CD25/CD127/CD95/CD27. General study findings and limits: The study found that naive, central memory and Treg TCRB repertoires appeared more similar in patients than in healthy donors. Patients and controls would share equally any PCR tilt toward shorter templates.

About this clone: The antigen is unknown.

This TCR came from a woman aged 18-30 years in good health. The sequenced material came from stem cell memory CD4+ T cells from blood.

CDR3: CASSLKSRTSGIGSDTQYF. CDR3 in DNA: TGTGCCAGCAGCTTAAAATCCCGGACTAGCGGGATAGGTTCAGATACGCAGTATTTT. This chain uses TRBV7-3 with TRBJ2-3; TRBD2 matches 12 bases. Looked up from germline, CDR1 is SGHTA and CDR2 is FQGTGA. With V trimmed by 1 base and J by 4 bases, 12 bases remained unmatched. The CDR3 spans 19 residues.